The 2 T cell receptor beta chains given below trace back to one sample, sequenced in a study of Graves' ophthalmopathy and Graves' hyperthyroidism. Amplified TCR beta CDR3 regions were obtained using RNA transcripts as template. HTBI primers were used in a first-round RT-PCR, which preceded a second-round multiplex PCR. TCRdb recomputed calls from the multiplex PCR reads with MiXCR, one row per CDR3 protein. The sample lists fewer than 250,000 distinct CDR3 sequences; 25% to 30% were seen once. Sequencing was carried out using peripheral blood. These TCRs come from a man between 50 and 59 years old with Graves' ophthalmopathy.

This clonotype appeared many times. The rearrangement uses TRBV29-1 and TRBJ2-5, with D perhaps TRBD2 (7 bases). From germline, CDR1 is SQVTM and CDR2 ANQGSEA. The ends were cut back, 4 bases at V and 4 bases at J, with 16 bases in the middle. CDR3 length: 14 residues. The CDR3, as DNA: TGCAGCGTTGGGCCTTCGGGGGGCGGAGAGACCCAGTACTTC. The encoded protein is CSVGPSGGGETQYF.

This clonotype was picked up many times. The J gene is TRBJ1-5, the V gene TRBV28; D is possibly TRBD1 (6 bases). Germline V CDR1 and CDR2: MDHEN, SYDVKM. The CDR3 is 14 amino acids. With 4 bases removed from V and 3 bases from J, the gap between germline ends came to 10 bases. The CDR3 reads CASSSGVDNQPQHF. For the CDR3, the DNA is TGTGCCAGCAGTTCAGGGGTCGACAATCAGCCCCAGCATTTT. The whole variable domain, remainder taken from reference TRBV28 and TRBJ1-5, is DVKVTQSSRYLVKRTGEKVFLECVQDMDHENMFWYRQDPGLGLRLIYFSYDVKMKEKGDIPEGYSVSREKKERFSLILESASTNQTSMYLCASSSGVDNQPQHFGDGTRLSIL.